This T cell receptor (beta chain) was sequenced during a study of neurological immune-mediated disorders. Healthy controls were blood bank volunteers in Maryland, USA. The sorted libraries were prepared using approximately 900,000 CD4+ or CD8+ T cells that had themselves been sorted. cDNA was made by 5'RACE with 10-nucleotide random UMIs. TCRdb analysed the 5' RACE reads with MiXCR anew, one entry per CDR3 protein. The data contain more than 35,000 distinct CDR3 sequences, about 6% of them singletons. Ten or more counts support this clonotype. V was clipped by 3 bases and J by 6 bases, with 18 bases between them. There are 15 residues in the CDR3.

The sequenced sample consisted of CD4+ T cells from blood. V usage is TRBV12-3 or TRBV12-4 and J usage is TRBJ2-7; tentatively, D is TRBD1 (5 bases). This sequence originates from a woman aged 40 to 50 in good health. The CDR3 region has the DNA TGTGCCAGCAGTTTGCAGGGCGCGGAGACGCGCGAGCAGTACTTC. The encoded protein is CASSLQGAETREQYF.